These 30 T cell receptor beta chains were sequenced from one sample in a study of tumor T cells in aggressive B-cell lymphoma. Produced via immunoSEQ multiplex PCR; TCRdb's table is partial and in-frame only. The sample contains approximately 4,300 clones, about 85% of which appear only once. Sequencing was performed on tumor tissue. These receptors were collected from an adult with diffuse large B cell lymphoma.

Note on this clone: Other nucleotide sequences from this sample produce the same CDR3. The chain links TRBV28 to TRBJ1-2; the D is unclear. The ends were cut back, 8 bases at V and 3 bases at J, with 10 bases in the middle. This CDR3 has 12 residues. The germline V gene has CDR1 MDHEN and CDR2 SYDVKM. The CDR3 region is CASSTGDYGYTF. The CDR3 DNA sequence: TGTGCCAGCTCCACGGGAGACTATGGCTACACCTTC.

The J gene is TRBJ2-6, the V gene TRBV7-9; TRBD1 is a possible D gene (5 bases). CDR1 SEHNR and CDR2 FQNEAQ come from the germline V gene (reference sequence). This CDR3 contains 15 residues. V lost 4 bases and J lost 2, with 9 bases in between. CDR3 in amino acids: CASSSQGAGANVLTF. In DNA form, the CDR3 reads TGTGCCAGCAGCTCGCAGGGTGCTGGGGCCAACGTCCTGACTTTC.

Worth noting for this clone: At one end, the junction sequence differs from germline, possibly due to a read error. The identical CDR3 is also encoded by other nucleotide sequences in the sample. The chain recombines TRBV13 with TRBJ1-2; 7 nucleotides agree with TRBD1. The germline V gene has CDR1 PRHDT and CDR2 FYEKMQ (reference sequence). The CDR3 has 14 amino acids. The CDR3 protein is CASSLGTANYGYTF. The CDR3 DNA follows: TGTGCCAGCAGTTTAGGGACAGCAAACTATGGCTACACCTTC.

This chain's CDR3 is CASSTGLLEKLFF. In DNA, the CDR3 is TGTGCCAGCAGTACGGGACTTCTTGAAAAACTGTTTTTT. The chain combines TRBV6-5 with TRBJ1-4; possible D gene TRBD1, 5 bases. This CDR3 comprises 13 residues. The germline V gene encodes CDR1 MNHEY and CDR2 SVGAGI. V shed 5 bases and J shed 7 bases, with 11 bases lying between them.

The chain uses TRBV28 and TRBJ1-3; 9 bases map to TRBD1. The CDR3 runs 16 residues. The germline gives CDR1 MDHEN, CDR2 SYDVKM. With V trimmed by 3 bases and J by 4 bases, 7 bases remained unmatched. CDR3 DNA sequence: TGTGCCAGCAGTTTGTACAGGGGGCGTTCGGGAAACACCATATATTTT. Protein: CASSLYRGRSGNTIYF.

This clone has just a few counts. V and J are TRBV4-2 and TRBJ2-3, with 14 bases matching TRBD2. Germline CDR1 and CDR2: LGHNA and YNFKEQ. Germline trimming cut 6 bases from V and 0 bases from J; bases unmatched to any gene: 11. The CDR3 loop spans 19 amino acids. The CDR3 bases are TGTGCCAGCAGTTCGGATCCGGGACTAGCGGGGGTCAGCACAGATACGCAGTATTTT. Amino acid sequence: CASSSDPGLAGVSTDTQYF.

The CDR3 region is CASSLSNSYGYTF. DNA for the CDR3: TGTGCCAGCAGTTTATCGAACTCATATGGCTACACCTTC. The chain links TRBV27 to TRBJ1-2, with unresolved D. This CDR3 spans 13 amino acids. Per the germline V gene, CDR1 is MNHEY and CDR2 is SMNVEV (reference sequence). Trimming removed 0 bases at V and 5 bases at J, with 7 bases between.

The gene calls are TRBV5-1 and TRBJ2-2, with 7 bases fitting TRBD1. Germline lookup yields CDR1 SGHRS and CDR2 YFSETQ. Trimming at V came to 2 bases and at J to 5 bases, leaving 3 bases not matched to a gene. The length of the CDR3 is 14 residues. The CDR3 is CASSLGQATGELFF. CDR3 in DNA: TGCGCCAGCAGCTTAGGACAGGCGACCGGGGAGCTGTTTTTT.

The chain has TRBV5-1 and TRBJ2-7; D gene ambiguous. This CDR3 region has 14 residues. Trimming cost V 2 bases and J 4 bases, with 13 bases left between them. Per germline, CDR1 SGHRS and CDR2 YFSETQ. The CDR3 DNA reads TGCGCCAGCAGCTTTGGGCCCTTGGGTTACGAGCAGTACTTC. Translated, it gives CASSFGPLGYEQYF.

CDR3 protein: CATSRDRQDGPQHF. The CDR3, as DNA: TGTGCCACCAGCAGAGATCGACAGGACGGGCCCCAGCATTTT. The genes are TRBV15 and TRBJ1-5; maybe TRBD1 (6 bases). Trimming left V 0 bases short and J 9 bases short, with 12 bases between. CDR1 LNHNV and CDR2 YYDKDF come from the germline V gene (reference sequence). The CDR3 spans 14 residues.

V usage is TRBV7-8 and J usage is TRBJ1-5; D unresolved. Trimming cost V 5 bases and J 7 bases, with 15 bases left between them. The CDR3 consists of 14 residues. Germline CDR1 is SGHVS and CDR2 is FQNEAQ. CDR3 DNA sequence: TGTGCCAGCAGCCGCCGAGCCCAGGAACAGCCCCAGCATTTT. Amino acids: CASSRRAQEQPQHF.

The V call is TRBV2, the J call TRBJ2-3; the D gene is possibly TRBD2 (7 bases). The CDR3 spans 15 residues. CDR1 and CDR2 (germline): SNHLY, FYNNEI. V gave up 7 bases and J gave up 3 bases, with 17 bases separating them. This chain's CDR3 is CASIRGASGTDTQYF. In nucleotides, the CDR3 is TGTGCCAGCATAAGGGGGGCTAGCGGTACAGATACGCAGTATTTT.

V is TRBV30 and J is TRBJ1-1; D call uncertain. Germline loops: CDR1 GTSNPN, CDR2 SVGIG (reference sequence). V lost 0 bases and J 1 base, leaving 6 bases between the germline ends. CDR3 size: 13 residues. The CDR3 here is CAWSVSQNTEAFF. CDR3 in DNA: TGTGCCTGGAGTGTAAGCCAGAACACTGAAGCTTTCTTT. The whole variable domain, filled in from reference TRBV30 and TRBJ1-1, reads SQTIHQWPATLVQPVGSPLSLECTVEGTSNPNLYWYRQAAGRGLQLLFYSVGIGQISSEVPQNLSASRPQDRQFILSSKKLLLSDSGFYLCAWSVSQNTEAFFGQGTRLTVV.

This clone has just one count. The genes are TRBV21-1 and TRBJ1-5; the table's D call, TRBD1, was not checked against the DNA. TRBV21-1 is listed as a pseudogene. This CDR3 region has 14 residues. The CDR3 spells CASSKIRSRGPQHF. In DNA form, the CDR3 reads TGTGCCAGCAGTAAAATACGCTCCAGGGGGCCCCAGCATTTT.

The DNA of the CDR3 is TGCGCCAGCAGCTTGGAACCCTCGGACAGGGCTGCATTCTCTGAAGCTTTCTTT. Translation gives CASSLEPSDRAAFSEAFF. The chain has TRBV5-1 and TRBJ1-1, with 8 bases that match TRBD1. The CDR3 is 18 residues long. CDR1 is SGHRS and CDR2 is YFSETQ in the germline V gene. The ends lost 0 bases at V and 6 bases at J; junction bases unmatched: 16. Based on the CDR3 plus reference TRBV5-1 and TRBJ1-1, the full variable domain is KAGVTQTPRYLIKTRGQQVTLSCSPISGHRSVSWYQQTPGQGLQFLFEYFSETQRNKGNFPGRFSGRQFSNSRSEMNVSTLELGDSALYLCASSLEPSDRAAFSEAFFGQGTRLTVV.

The genes are TRBV27 and TRBJ2-2; D uncertain. This CDR3 has 14 residues. Germline loops: CDR1 MNHEY, CDR2 SMNVEV (reference sequence). V was trimmed by 4 bases and J by 4 bases, leaving 10 bases between them. In nucleotides, the CDR3 is TGTGCCAGCAGTTCCTATTGGTTCACCGGGGAGCTGTTTTTT. Its translation is CASSSYWFTGELFF.

The V gene is TRBV28, the J gene TRBJ1-2; 7 bases fit TRBD1. Losses at the gene ends were 4 bases for V and 14 bases for J; bases not matched to a gene: 13. The CDR3 consists of 13 residues. Germline lookup yields CDR1 MDHEN and CDR2 SYDVKM. Here the CDR3 DNA reads TGTGCCAGCAGTTCCATCGACAGGGTGGGGGATACCTTC. Translating gives CASSSIDRVGDTF.

The chain combines TRBV5-4 with TRBJ2-7, with 12 bases identical to TRBD2. Germline-derived CDR1 and CDR2 are SGHNT and YYREEE (reference sequence). There are 17 residues in the CDR3. V lost 0 bases to trimming and J lost 3 bases; unmatched junction nucleotides: 7. The DNA for the CDR3 is TGTGCCAGCAGCTTGGAGACTAGCGGGAGAAGGTTCTACGAGCAGTACTTC. Its protein is CASSLETSGRRFYEQYF.

CDR3 nucleotides: TGTGCCAGCAACCCCCTTTTGGAACCCTTGGACTGGGAGGCTGAAGCTTTCTTT. Residues: CASNPLLEPLDWEAEAFF. The J gene is TRBJ1-1, the V gene TRBV28; D call uncertain. Germline CDR1 and CDR2: MDHEN and SYDVKM. This CDR3 is 18 amino acids long. Deletions cut 7 bases from V and 6 bases from J, with 30 bases between. The variable domain in full, completed from reference TRBV28 and TRBJ1-1, reads DVKVTQSSRYLVKRTGEKVFLECVQDMDHENMFWYRQDPGLGLRLIYFSYDVKMKEKGDIPEGYSVSREKKERFSLILESASTNQTSMYLCASNPLLEPLDWEAEAFFGQGTRLTVV.

The V call is TRBV18, the J call TRBJ1-4; perhaps TRBD1 as D (5 bases). CDR1 is KGHSH and CDR2 is LQKENI in the germline V gene. This CDR3 spans 15 amino acids. The germline V and J ends were trimmed by 3 bases and 5 bases, with 13 bases remaining between them. CDR3 sequence reads: CASSPVVGPNEKLFF. CDR3 nucleotide sequence: TGTGCCAGCTCACCGGTAGTGGGGCCGAATGAAAAACTGTTTTTT.

The chain combines TRBV6-1 with TRBJ2-1, with TRBD1 identical over 12 bases. V gave up 6 bases and J gave up 7 bases; unmatched junction bases: 4. From germline, CDR1 is MNHNS and CDR2 SASEGT. The CDR3 is made up of 14 amino acids. The CDR3 region is CASRGDRGRNEQFF. CDR3 nucleotides: TGTGCCAGCAGGGGGGACAGGGGGCGGAATGAGCAGTTCTTC.

This chain links TRBV7-2 with TRBJ1-4, with TRBD1 matching 8 bases. The CDR3 totals 16 residues. Trimming took 1 base from V and 5 from J; bases not matched to a gene: 6. The germline V gene encodes CDR1 SGHTA and CDR2 FQGNSA. CDR3 protein: CASSLVRQGLNEKLFF. The CDR3 DNA reads TGTGCCAGCAGCTTAGTCCGACAGGGGTTAAATGAAAAACTGTTTTTT.

This clone was detected only once. V usage is TRBV18 and J usage is TRBJ1-4, with D hard to call. The ends were cut back, 1 base at V and 7 bases at J, with 13 bases in the middle. Germline V gives CDR1 KGHSH, CDR2 LQKENI. CDR3 size: 15 residues. CDR3 protein: CASSPRGSGGEKLFF. CDR3 nucleotides: TGTGCCAGCTCACCACGAGGGTCGGGAGGTGAAAAACTGTTTTTT.

This clone was counted only a few times. The chain combines TRBV6-5 with TRBJ1-6; 9 nucleotides line up with TRBD1. The ends lost 6 bases at V and 6 bases at J; junction bases unmatched: 3. The CDR3 totals 14 residues. Germline V gene lookup returns CDR1 MNHEY and CDR2 SVGAGI. The chain's CDR3 is CASSLQGANSPLHF. The CDR3 DNA sequence: TGTGCCAGCAGCCTACAGGGGGCTAATTCACCCCTCCACTTT.

The J gene is TRBJ1-1, the V gene TRBV15; D is ambiguous. Trimming pared 2 bases from V and 1 base from J, leaving 8 bases between. Germline lookup yields CDR1 LNHNV and CDR2 YYDKDF (reference sequence). There are 14 residues in the CDR3. The CDR3 region is CATSRNGKNTEAFF. Here the CDR3 DNA reads TGTGCCACCAGCAGAAACGGGAAGAACACTGAAGCTTTCTTT.

The rearrangement uses TRBV7-8 and TRBJ2-7; D not certain. Trimming stripped 1 base from V and 4 bases from J, with 14 bases between. Germline V lookup: CDR1 SGHVS, CDR2 FQNEAQ. The length of the CDR3 is 15 residues. The CDR3 DNA reads TGTGCCAGCAGCTTAGGAGGAGTCGGAGCATACGAGCAGTACTTC. This sequence encodes CASSLGGVGAYEQYF.

This clone was seen once. Mismatch with germline at one junction end may stem from a read error. Other nucleotide sequences from this sample produce the same CDR3. The chain employs TRBV30 and TRBJ1-2, with 7 nucleotides matching TRBD1. Germline CDR1 is GTSNPN and CDR2 is SVGIG (reference sequence). CDR3 length: 11 residues. CDR3 nucleotide sequence: TGTGCTTGGACAGGTTTCTATGGCTACACCTTC. Translating it yields CAWTGFYGYTF.

The rearrangement uses TRBV5-1 and TRBJ2-5, with D hard to call. V was clipped by 0 bases and J by 4 bases, with 7 bases between them. CDR3 length: 13 residues. CDR1 and CDR2 (germline): SGHRS, YFSETQ. The CDR3 is CASSLDPGETQYF. In DNA form, the CDR3 reads TGCGCCAGCAGCTTGGATCCGGGAGAGACCCAGTACTTC.

V gene TRBV11-2 combines with J gene TRBJ1-5, with D possibly TRBD1 on 6 matching bases. Germline V gene lookup returns CDR1 SGHAT and CDR2 FQNNGV. V dropped 2 bases and J dropped 2 bases, with 10 bases sitting between them. This CDR3 comprises 15 residues. CDR3 sequence reads: CASSLQDSRNQPQHF. The CDR3 DNA sequence: TGTGCCAGCAGCTTACAGGACAGCCGCAATCAGCCCCAGCATTTT.

This chain joins TRBV28 and TRBJ1-2, with 8 positions matching TRBD1. Trimming took 5 bases from V and 3 from J; bases not matched to a gene: 8. The CDR3 spans 15 residues. The germline V gene has CDR1 MDHEN and CDR2 SYDVKM. CDR3 nucleotide sequence: TGTGCCAGCAGTCTTCGGGACAGGATATACTATGGCTACACCTTC. Protein product: CASSLRDRIYYGYTF.